The present entry profiles one T cell receptor (gamma chain) with its context. The data were taken from a study of gamma-delta T cells after stem cell transplantation. The CDR3 sequence is 15 residues long. The germline V gene has CDR1 VINAFY and CDR2 YDVSNSKD. J was trimmed by 1 base and V by 1 base; bases with no gene match: 7. TCRdb reanalysed the RT-PCR reads with CATT. This table holds around 5,000 gamma-chain clones, approximately 20% found once. Sequenced sample: gamma-delta T cells. V and J are TRGV5 and TRGJ1 or TRGJ2. This receptor was taken from a human donor. It is not recorded whose cells these are; they may come from a transplant donor. The CDR3 coding sequence is TGTGCCACCTGGGACAGTAACCTCAATTATTATAAGAAACTCTTT. Translated, it gives CATWDSNLNYYKKLF.